This T cell receptor (beta chain) originates from a study of T cell repertoires in cytomegalovirus infection. On the study more broadly: CMV infection and matching HLA type were both indicated by public TCR beta signatures. Whole-study results and caveats: Dominating the ex vivo response were TCR beta clonotypes that were CMV-specific and HLA-C-restricted.

V shed 2 bases and J 3 bases; nucleotides not matched to a gene: 4. The CDR3 has 15 amino acids. A note on this clonotype: The antigen is undetermined.

MiXCR, applied by TCRdb to the reads, yields one record per CDR3 protein. Here the sample spans 700,000 to 850,000 distinct CDR3 sequences, around a third being singletons. The sample in question was cultured CD8+ T cells from PBMCs, obtained from culture after CMV antigen stimulation. The clonotype originates from a human donor in good health (CMV status not recorded). Some clones in this sample may be carry-over from other donors' samples. This chain uses TRBV12-3 or TRBV12-4 with TRBJ2-3; TRBD2 aligns across 8 bases. The CDR3 coding sequence is TGTGCCAGCAGTTTATCGGGGGGGGTTACAGATACGCAGTATTTT. This encodes CASSLSGGVTDTQYF.